The 4 T cell receptor beta chains below all came from one sample that was sequenced in a study of T cells in Graves' hyperthyroidism and ophthalmopathy. Authors of the study amplified TCR beta CDR3 regions from RNA transcripts. HTBI primers were employed in a first-round RT-PCR of the TCR CDR3. TCRdb re-called the multiplex PCR reads through MiXCR, storing one row per CDR3 protein. The sample holds about 610,000 distinct CDR3 sequences, roughly 15% seen once. Material: blood. Receptors originate from a woman aged 40-49 years with Graves' ophthalmopathy.

CDR3: CASSYSLAPTYEQYF. The CDR3 nucleotides read TGTGCCAGCAGTTACTCGCTAGCGCCTACCTACGAGCAGTACTTC. The chain couples TRBV6-2 or TRBV6-3 to TRBJ2-7, with a weak D call TRBD2 (6 bases). This CDR3 region has 15 residues. V gave up 0 bases and J gave up 2 bases, with 11 bases separating them. Germline V gene lookup returns CDR1 MNHEY and CDR2 SVGEGT.

The chain joins TRBV30 to TRBJ1-1; no clear D. This CDR3 contains 13 residues. V was clipped by 4 bases and J by 1 base, with 10 bases between them. Germline V gene sequence: CDR1 GTSNPN, CDR2 SVGIG (reference sequence). The DNA of the CDR3 is TGTGCCTGGAAGAGGACCCAGAACACTGAAGCTTTCTTT. It specifies CAWKRTQNTEAFF.

In its sample, this clonotype was seen many times. CDR3 nucleotides: TGTGCCAGCAGCTTAGTCCCAGTTGGGTACAACTACGAGCAGTACTTC. Translating it yields CASSLVPVGYNYEQYF. V is TRBV7-8 and J is TRBJ2-7; D is unresolved. The CDR3 sequence is 16 residues long. Trimming stripped 1 base from V and 3 bases from J, with 16 bases between. CDR1 and CDR2 (germline): SGHVS, FQNEAQ.

In this sample, this clonotype turned up a few times. J is TRBJ2-7 and V is TRBV28, with D maybe TRBD2 (7 bases). Germline V CDR1 and CDR2: MDHEN, SYDVKM. V dropped 4 bases and J dropped 4 bases, with 17 bases sitting between them. This CDR3 is 15 amino acids long. The DNA for the CDR3 is TGTGCCAGCAGTTCTCAGCGGGATACAGGGTACGAGCAGTACTTC. It specifies CASSSQRDTGYEQYF.